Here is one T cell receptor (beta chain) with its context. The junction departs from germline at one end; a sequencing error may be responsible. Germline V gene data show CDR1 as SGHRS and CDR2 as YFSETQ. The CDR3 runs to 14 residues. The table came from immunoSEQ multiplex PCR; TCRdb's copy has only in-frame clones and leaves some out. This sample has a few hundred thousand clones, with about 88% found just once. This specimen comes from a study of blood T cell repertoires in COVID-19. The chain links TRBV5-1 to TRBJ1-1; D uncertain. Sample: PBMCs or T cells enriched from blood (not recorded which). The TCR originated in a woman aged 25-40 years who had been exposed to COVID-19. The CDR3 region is CASSFIPGNPEAFF. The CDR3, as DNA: TGCGCCAGCAGCTTTATTCCCGGGAACCCTGAAGCTTTCTTT.